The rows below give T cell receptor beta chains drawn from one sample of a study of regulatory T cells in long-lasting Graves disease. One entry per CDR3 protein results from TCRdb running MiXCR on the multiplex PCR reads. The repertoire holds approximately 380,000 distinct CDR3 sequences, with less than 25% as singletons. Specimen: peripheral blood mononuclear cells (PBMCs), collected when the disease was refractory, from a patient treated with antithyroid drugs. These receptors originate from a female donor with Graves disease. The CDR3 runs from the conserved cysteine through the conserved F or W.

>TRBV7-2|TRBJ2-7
CASSFRQGNPARSYEQYF
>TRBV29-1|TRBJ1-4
CSVIFQGEKLFF
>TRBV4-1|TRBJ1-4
CASSPDAARGGKLFF
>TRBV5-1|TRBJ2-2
CASTFEHRLDLAANTGELFF
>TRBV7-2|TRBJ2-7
CASSLRGGYGSYEQYF
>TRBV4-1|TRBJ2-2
CASSQEFGATTANTGELFF
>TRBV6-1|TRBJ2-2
CASSEGSSGRWYGELFF
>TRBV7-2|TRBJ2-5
CASSLGYVGQETQYF
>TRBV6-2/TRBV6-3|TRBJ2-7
CASSGLVVPYEQYF
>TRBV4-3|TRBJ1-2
CASSQSTGADYGYTF
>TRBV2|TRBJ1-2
CASSETLYYGYTF
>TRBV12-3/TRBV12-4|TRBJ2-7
CASSSTSGSEEQYF
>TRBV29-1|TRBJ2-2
CSGRTGGDSTGELFF
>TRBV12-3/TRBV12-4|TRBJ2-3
CASTDGGDTQYF
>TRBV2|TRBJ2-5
CASSVIETQYF
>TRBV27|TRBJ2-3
CASRPGASGRPDTQYF
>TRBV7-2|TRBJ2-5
CASSQIGLVRETQYF
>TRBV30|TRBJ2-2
CAWQATRNTGELFF
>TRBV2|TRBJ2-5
CASGLGGVETQYF
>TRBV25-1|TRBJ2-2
CASSKLAGGGTGELFF
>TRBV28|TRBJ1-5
CASNLGGNQPQHF
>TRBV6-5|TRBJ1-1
CASSYDNPGTEAFF
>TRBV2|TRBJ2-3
CASSEVSTDTQYF
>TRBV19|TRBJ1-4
CASRGGAEVEKLFF
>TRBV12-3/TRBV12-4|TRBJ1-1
CASSLGRGPEAFF
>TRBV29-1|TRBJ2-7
CSVGTNEQYF
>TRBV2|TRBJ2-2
CASSDGNRGNTGELFF
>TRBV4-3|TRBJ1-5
CASSQDWIGKGNQPQHF
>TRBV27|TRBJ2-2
CVSSPTGVAGSTGELFF
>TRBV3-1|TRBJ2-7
CASSPTGTREEQYF
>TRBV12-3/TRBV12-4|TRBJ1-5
CASSLGPGTANQPQHF
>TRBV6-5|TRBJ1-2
CASSYGSGVLRLANYGYTF
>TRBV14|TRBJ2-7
CASSRNWGSYEQYF
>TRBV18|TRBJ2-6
CASSPMIYSGANVLTF
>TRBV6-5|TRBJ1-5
CASSWLGVGQPQHF
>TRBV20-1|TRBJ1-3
CSARPPTDRSGNTIYF
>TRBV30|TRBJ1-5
CAWSSGQGTGQPQHF
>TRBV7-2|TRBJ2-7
CASSSPGQYQYF
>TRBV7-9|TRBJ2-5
CASSSGLAAQETQYF
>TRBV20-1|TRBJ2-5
CSARGGASSGTQYF
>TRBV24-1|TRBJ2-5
CATSQPGESRETQYF
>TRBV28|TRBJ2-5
CASRVAGTLGTQYF
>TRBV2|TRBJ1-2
CASGISNYGYTF
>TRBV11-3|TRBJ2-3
CASSLGRQANTDTQYF
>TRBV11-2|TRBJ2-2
CASSLDSPNTGELFF
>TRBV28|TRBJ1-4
CASSSSGEGMEKLFF
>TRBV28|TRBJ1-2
CASSLGTGLRGYTF
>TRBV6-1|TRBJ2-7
CASRTGSLHEQYF
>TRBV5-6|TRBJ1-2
CASSGQIYDGYTF
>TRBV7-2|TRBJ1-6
CASSREAGTGLNSPLHF
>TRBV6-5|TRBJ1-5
CASSYSDSYQPQHF
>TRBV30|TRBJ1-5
CACDKSFSNQPQHF
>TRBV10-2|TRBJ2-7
CASTLSGGLGEQYF
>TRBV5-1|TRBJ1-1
CASSCQGITEAFF